The 6 T cell receptor beta chains in this list originate from one sample, sequenced in a study of shared clonotypes between healthy human individuals. The protocol was immunoSEQ multiplex PCR, while the TCRdb copy is restricted to in-frame clones and leaves out a portion. The sample has around 510,000 clones, around 78% seen once; the top ten hold about 12%. Sequencing used PBMCs. All receptors come from a woman aged 40 to 49 in good health. Some clones in this sample may be carry-over from other donors' samples.

To note about this clone: The junction and the germline gene differ at one end; a read error may be behind it. The rearrangement joins TRBV7-7 to TRBJ2-3; 8 nucleotides line up with TRBD2. The CDR3 covers 13 residues. The germline gives CDR1 SSHAT, CDR2 FNYEAQ (reference sequence). The DNA of the CDR3 is TGTGCTAGCAGCCCGGAAATTAGCGGGGTGCAGTATTTT. Protein product: CASSPEISGVQYF.

The chain is built from TRBV5-6 and TRBJ2-7, with TRBD1 identical over 8 bases. This CDR3 region has 14 residues. Losses at the gene ends were 4 bases for V and 2 bases for J; bases not matched to a gene: 5. Germline V CDR1 and CDR2: SGHDT, YYEEEE. As DNA, the CDR3 is TGTGCCAGCAGCGTGACAGGGGTACCCTACGAGCAGTACTTC. This translates into CASSVTGVPYEQYF.

A remark on this clone: An end of the junction differs from the germline gene, which may be a read error. Other DNA sequences within the sample encode an identical CDR3. This chain connects TRBV5-4 to TRBJ2-2, with D perhaps TRBD2 (6 bases). This CDR3 has 16 amino acids. CDR1 and CDR2 (germline): SGHNT, YYREEE (reference sequence). CDR3 DNA sequence: TGCGCCAGCAGCCCACGAGGCGGGAAGATGGTCGGGGAGCTGTTTTTT. It specifies CASSPRGGKMVGELFF.

This clone appeared a single time. The J gene is TRBJ2-1, the V gene TRBV28; 9 positions match TRBD1. Germline trimming cut 4 bases from V and 12 bases from J; bases unmatched to any gene: 13. Germline V gene data show CDR1 as MDHEN and CDR2 as SYDVKM. The CDR3 sequence is 15 residues long. The CDR3 loop is CASSSTGTGHPGQFF. DNA of the CDR3: TGTGCCAGCAGTTCGACCGGGACAGGGCACCCTGGGCAGTTCTTC.

The chain employs TRBV2 and TRBJ2-4; 7 positions match TRBD2. This CDR3 has 16 amino acids. Germline V gives CDR1 SNHLY, CDR2 FYNNEI. J was trimmed by 8 bases and V by 2 bases; bases with no gene match: 12. The CDR3 DNA reads TGTGCCAGCAGTGAACGGGCAGGGAGGGGTAGAGACATTCAGTACTTC. Amino acid sequence: CASSERAGRGRDIQYF.

J is TRBJ2-7 and V is TRBV13, with D unresolved. The CDR3 runs to 15 residues. V was trimmed by 4 bases and J by 5 bases, leaving 18 bases between them. CDR1 is PRHDT and CDR2 is FYEKMQ in the germline V gene (reference sequence). In nucleotides, the CDR3 is TGTGCCAGCAGCTCATACAACGGCCCACTGAACGAGCAGTACTTC. This codes for CASSSYNGPLNEQYF.